The source of this T cell receptor beta chain is a study of blood T cell repertoires in COVID-19. Study-wide background: Acute and convalescent COVID-19 specimens originated in the United States, Italy and Spain.

Authors' methods: Scientists estimated how many nucleated cells there were by amplifying reference gene primers. Sequencing used immunoSEQ multiplex PCR; TCRdb keeps in-frame clones, though not all of them. That table is the source of V, J and clone size, and D and trimming were worked out from the DNA. This repertoire shows over 250,000 clones, 83% found once; its top ten account for more than 8%. The sample consisted of peripheral blood. This clonotype originated in a woman aged 45-65 years who had recovered from COVID-19.

CDR3 DNA: TGTGCCAGCAGTAAGACAGGGTTCAATGAGCAGTTCTTC. Amino acid sequence: CASSKTGFNEQFF. J is TRBJ2-1 and V is TRBV12-3 or TRBV12-4, with 7 bases lining up with TRBD1. With V trimmed by 5 bases and J by 6 bases, 4 bases remained unmatched. This CDR3 spans 13 amino acids.